This T cell receptor beta chain was identified during a study of blood T cell repertoires in COVID-19. Study at large: Collection of acute and convalescent COVID-19 samples took place in the United States, Italy and Spain.

Individuals aged about 18 to 100 years were recruited from fewer than 30 US areas. In assigning cohorts, the study relied on participant-reported clinical history. Per germline, CDR1 LGHDT and CDR2 YNNKEL (reference sequence). The CDR3 covers 14 residues. Trimming cost V 5 bases and J 7 bases, with 17 bases left between them. Sequencing used immunoSEQ multiplex PCR; TCRdb keeps in-frame clones, though not all of them. The data show about 140,000 clones, about 83% seen once. The chain joins TRBV3-1 (or the pseudogene TRBV3-2) to TRBJ2-5; weak D call: TRBD2 (7 bases). This clonotype was obtained from a woman aged 45-65 years with acute COVID-19. The sequenced material came from PBMCs or T cells enriched from blood (not recorded which). The chain's CDR3 is CASSVVGGGRTQYF. Written as DNA, the CDR3 is TGTGCCAGCAGCGTGGTCGGGGGCGGGAGGACCCAGTACTTC.